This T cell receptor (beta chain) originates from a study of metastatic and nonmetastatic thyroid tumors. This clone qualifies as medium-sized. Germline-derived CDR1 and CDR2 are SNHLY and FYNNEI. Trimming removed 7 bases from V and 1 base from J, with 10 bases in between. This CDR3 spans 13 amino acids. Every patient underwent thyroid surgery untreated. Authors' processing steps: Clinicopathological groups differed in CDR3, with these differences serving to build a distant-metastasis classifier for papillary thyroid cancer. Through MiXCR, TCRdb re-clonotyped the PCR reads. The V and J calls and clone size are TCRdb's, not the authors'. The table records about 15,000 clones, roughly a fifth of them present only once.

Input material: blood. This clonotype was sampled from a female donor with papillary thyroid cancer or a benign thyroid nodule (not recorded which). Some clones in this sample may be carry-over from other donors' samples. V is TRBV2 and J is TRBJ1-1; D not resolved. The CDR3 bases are TGTGCCAGCACCTTCCAAGAGAACACTGAAGCTTTCTTT. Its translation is CASTFQENTEAFF. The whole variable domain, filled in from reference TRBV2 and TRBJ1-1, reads EPEVTQTPSHQVTQMGQEVILRCVPISNHLYFYWYRQILGQKVEFLVSFYNNEISEKSEIFDDQFSVERPDGSNFTLKIRSTKLEDSAMYFCASTFQENTEAFFGQGTRLTVV.